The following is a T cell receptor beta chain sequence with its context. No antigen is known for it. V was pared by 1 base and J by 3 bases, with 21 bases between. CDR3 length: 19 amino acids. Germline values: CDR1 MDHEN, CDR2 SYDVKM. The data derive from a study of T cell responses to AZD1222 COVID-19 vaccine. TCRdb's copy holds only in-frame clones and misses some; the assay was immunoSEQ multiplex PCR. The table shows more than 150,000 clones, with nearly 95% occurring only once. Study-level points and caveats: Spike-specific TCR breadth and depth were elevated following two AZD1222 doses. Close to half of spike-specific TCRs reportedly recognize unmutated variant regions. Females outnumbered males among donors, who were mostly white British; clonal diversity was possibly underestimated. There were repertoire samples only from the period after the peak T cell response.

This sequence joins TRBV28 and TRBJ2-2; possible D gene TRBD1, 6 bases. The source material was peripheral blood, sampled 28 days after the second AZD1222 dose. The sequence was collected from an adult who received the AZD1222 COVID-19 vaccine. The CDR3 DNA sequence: TGTGCCAGCAGTTTATTCCCCCCGCTTACAGGGACGTACACCGGGGAGCTGTTTTTT. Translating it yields CASSLFPPLTGTYTGELFF.